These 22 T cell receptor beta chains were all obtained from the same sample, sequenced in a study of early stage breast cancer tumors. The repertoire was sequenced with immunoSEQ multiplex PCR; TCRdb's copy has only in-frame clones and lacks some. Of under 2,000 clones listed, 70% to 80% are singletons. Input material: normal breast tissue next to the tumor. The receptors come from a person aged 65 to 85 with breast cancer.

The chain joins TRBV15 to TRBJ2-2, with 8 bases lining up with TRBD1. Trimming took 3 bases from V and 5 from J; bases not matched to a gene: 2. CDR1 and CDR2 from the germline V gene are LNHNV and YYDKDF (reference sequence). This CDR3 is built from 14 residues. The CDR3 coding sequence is TGTGCCACCAGCAGGGACAGGGAAACCGGGGAGCTGTTTTTT. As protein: CATSRDRETGELFF.

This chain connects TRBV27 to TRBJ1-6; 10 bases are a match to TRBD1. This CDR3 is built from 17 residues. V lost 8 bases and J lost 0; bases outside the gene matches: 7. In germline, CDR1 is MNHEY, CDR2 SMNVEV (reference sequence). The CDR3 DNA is TGTGCCAGCCAACGACAGGGGGCGAGCTCCTATAATTCACCCCTCCACTTT. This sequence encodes CASQRQGASSYNSPLHF.

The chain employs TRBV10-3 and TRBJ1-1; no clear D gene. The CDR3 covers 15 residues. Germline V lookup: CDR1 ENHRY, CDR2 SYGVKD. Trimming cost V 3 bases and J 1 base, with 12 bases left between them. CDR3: CAISDIRRSNTEAFF. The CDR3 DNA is TGTGCCATCAGTGATATCCGCAGGTCGAACACTGAAGCTTTCTTT.

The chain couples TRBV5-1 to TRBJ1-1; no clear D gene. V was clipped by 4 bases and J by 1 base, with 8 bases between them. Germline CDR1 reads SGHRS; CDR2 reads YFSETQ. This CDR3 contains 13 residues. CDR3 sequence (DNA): TGCGCCAGCAGCATACAGCAGAACACTGAAGCTTTCTTT. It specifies CASSIQQNTEAFF.

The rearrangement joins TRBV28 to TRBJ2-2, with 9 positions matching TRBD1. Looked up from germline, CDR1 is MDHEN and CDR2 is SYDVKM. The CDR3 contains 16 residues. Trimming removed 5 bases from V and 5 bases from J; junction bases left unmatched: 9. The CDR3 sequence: CASSRLTGGGTGELFF. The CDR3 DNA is TGTGCCAGCAGTCGACTGACAGGGGGGGGAACCGGGGAGCTGTTTTTT.

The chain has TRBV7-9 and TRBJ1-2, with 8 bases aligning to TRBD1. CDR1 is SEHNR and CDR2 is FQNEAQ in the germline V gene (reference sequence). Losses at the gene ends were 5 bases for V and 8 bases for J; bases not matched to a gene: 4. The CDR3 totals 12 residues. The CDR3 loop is CASSLTGVGYTF. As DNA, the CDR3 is TGTGCCAGCAGCCTGACAGGGGTCGGCTACACCTTC.

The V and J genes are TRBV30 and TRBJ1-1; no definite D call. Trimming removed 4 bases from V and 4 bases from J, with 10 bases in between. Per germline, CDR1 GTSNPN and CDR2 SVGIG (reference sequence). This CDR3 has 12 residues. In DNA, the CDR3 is TGTGCCTGGATCCCAACTGGCACTGAAGCTTTCTTT. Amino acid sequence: CAWIPTGTEAFF.

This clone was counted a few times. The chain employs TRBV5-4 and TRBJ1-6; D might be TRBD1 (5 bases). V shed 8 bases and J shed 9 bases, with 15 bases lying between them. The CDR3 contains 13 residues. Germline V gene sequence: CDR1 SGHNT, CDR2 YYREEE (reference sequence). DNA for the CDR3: TGTGCCAGTATGGGGGGACTCGGTTCACCCCTCCACTTT. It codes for CASMGGLGSPLHF. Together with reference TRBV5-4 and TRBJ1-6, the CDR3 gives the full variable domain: ETGVTQSPTHLIKTRGQQVTLRCSSQSGHNTVSWYQQALGQGPQFIFQYYREEENGRGNFPPRFSGLQFPNYSSELNVNALELDDSALYLCASMGGLGSPLHFGNGTRLTVT.

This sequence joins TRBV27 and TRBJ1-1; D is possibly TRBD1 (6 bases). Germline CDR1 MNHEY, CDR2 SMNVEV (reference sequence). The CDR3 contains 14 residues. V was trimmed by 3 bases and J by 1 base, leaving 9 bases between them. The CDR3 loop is CASSLSTGNTEAFF. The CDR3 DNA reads TGTGCCAGCAGTTTGTCGACAGGGAACACTGAAGCTTTCTTT.

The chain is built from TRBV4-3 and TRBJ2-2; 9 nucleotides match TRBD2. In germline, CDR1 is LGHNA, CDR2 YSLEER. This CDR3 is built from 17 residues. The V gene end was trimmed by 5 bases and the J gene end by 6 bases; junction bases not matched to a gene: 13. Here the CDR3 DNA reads TGCGCCAGCAGCGCGCGCGTAGCGGGGGTGTCTGCCGGGGAGCTGTTTTTT. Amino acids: CASSARVAGVSAGELFF.

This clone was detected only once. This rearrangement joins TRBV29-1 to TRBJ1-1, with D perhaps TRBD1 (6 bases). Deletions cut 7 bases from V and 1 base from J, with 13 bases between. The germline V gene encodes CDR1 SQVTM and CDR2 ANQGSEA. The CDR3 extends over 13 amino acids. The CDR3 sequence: CSASRGGNTEAFF. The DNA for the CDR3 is TGCAGCGCCTCTCGAGGGGGGAACACTGAAGCTTTCTTT.

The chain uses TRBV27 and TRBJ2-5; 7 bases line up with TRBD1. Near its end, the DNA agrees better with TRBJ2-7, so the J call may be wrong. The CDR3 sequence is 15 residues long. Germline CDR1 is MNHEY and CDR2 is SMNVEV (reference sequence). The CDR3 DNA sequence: TGTGCCAGCAGTTTGCGACAGGGCTTCTCCTACGAGCAGTACTTC. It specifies CASSLRQGFSYEQYF.

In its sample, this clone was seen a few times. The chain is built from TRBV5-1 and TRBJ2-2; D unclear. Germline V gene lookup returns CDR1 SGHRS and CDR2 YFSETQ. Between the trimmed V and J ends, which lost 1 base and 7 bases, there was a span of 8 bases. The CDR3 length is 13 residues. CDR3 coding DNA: TGCGCCAGCAGCTTGACAGAGATCGGGGAGCTGTTTTTT. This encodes CASSLTEIGELFF.

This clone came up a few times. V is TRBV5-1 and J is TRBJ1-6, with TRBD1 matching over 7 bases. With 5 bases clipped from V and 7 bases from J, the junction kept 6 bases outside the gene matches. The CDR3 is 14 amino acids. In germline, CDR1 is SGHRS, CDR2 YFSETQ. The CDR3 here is CASRIQGTNSPLHF. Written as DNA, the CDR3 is TGCGCCAGCAGGATACAGGGGACCAATTCACCCCTCCACTTT.

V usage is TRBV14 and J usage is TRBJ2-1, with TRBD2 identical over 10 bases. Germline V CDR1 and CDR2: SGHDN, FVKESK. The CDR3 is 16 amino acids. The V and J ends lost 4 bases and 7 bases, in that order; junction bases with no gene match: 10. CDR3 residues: CASSRLGTSVANEQFF. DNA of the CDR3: TGTGCCAGCAGCCGCCTCGGGACTAGCGTCGCAAATGAGCAGTTCTTC.

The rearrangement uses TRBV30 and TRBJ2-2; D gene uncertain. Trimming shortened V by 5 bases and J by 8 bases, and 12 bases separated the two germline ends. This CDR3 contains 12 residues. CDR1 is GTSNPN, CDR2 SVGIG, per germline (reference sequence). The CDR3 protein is CAWGLERGELFF. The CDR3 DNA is TGTGCCTGGGGCCTTGAGCGAGGGGAGCTGTTTTTT.

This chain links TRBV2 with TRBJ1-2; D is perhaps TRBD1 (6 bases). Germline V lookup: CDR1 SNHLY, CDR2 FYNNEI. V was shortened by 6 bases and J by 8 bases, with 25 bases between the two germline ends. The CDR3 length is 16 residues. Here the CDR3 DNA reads TGTGCCAGCAGCAACCGACAGGACCGCCGTCGGGGCGGCTACACCTTC. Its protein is CASSNRQDRRRGGYTF.

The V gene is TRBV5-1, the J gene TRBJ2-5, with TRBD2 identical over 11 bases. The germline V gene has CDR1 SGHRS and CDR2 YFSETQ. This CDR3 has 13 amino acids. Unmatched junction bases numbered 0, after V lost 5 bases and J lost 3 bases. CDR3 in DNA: TGCGCCAGCAGACTAGCGGGGGAAGAGACCCAGTACTTC. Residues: CASRLAGEETQYF.

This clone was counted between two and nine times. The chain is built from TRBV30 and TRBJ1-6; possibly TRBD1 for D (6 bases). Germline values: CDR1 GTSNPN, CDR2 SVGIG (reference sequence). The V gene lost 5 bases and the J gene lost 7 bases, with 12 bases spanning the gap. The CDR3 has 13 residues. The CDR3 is CAWVQGQNSPLHF. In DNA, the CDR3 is TGTGCCTGGGTACAGGGACAAAATTCACCCCTCCACTTT.

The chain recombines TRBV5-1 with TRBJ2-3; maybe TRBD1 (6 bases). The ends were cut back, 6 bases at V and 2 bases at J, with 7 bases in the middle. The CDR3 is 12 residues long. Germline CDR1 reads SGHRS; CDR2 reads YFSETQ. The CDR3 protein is CASNRDTDTQYF. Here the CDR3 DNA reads TGCGCCAGCAACAGGGACACAGATACGCAGTATTTT. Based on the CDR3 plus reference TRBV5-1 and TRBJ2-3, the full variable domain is KAGVTQTPRYLIKTRGQQVTLSCSPISGHRSVSWYQQTPGQGLQFLFEYFSETQRNKGNFPGRFSGRQFSNSRSEMNVSTLELGDSALYLCASNRDTDTQYFGPGTRLTVL.

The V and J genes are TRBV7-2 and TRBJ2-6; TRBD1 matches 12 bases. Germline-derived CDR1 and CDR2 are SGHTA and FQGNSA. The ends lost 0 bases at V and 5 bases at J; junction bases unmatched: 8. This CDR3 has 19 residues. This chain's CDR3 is CASSLAGTGGHVRANVLTF. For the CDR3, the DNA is TGTGCCAGCAGCTTAGCCGGGACAGGGGGCCACGTAAGGGCCAACGTCCTGACTTTC.

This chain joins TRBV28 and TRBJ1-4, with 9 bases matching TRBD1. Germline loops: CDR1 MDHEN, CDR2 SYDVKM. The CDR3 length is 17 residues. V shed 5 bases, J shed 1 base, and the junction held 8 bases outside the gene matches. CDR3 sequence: CASSTQGAGRTNEKLFF. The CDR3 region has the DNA TGTGCCAGCAGTACACAGGGGGCAGGGAGAACTAATGAAAAACTGTTTTTT.